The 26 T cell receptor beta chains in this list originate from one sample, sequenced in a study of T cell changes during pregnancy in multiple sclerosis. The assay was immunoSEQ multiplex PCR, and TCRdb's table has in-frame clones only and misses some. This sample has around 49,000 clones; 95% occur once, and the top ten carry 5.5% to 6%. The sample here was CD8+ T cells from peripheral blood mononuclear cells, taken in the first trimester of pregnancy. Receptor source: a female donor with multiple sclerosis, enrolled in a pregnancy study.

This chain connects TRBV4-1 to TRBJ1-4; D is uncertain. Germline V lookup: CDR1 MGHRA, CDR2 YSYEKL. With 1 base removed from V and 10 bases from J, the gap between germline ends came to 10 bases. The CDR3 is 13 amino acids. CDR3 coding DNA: TGCGCCAGCAGCCAAGTGGAGGATGGAAAACTGTTTTTT. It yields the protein CASSQVEDGKLFF.

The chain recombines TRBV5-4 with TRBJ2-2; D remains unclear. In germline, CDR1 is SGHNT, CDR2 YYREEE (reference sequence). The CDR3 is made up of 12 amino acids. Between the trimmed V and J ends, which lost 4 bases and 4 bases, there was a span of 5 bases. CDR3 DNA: TGTGCCAGCAGCAAGCCCACCGGGGAGCTGTTTTTT. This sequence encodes CASSKPTGELFF.

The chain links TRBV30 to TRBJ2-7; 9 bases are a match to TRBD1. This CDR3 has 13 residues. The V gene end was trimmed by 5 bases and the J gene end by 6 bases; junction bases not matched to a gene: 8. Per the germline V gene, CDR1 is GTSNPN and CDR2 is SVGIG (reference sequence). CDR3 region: CAWEGTGSSEQYF. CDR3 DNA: TGTGCCTGGGAGGGGACAGGGAGTAGCGAGCAGTACTTC. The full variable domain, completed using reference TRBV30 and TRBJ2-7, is SQTIHQWPATLVQPVGSPLSLECTVEGTSNPNLYWYRQAAGRGLQLLFYSVGIGQISSEVPQNLSASRPQDRQFILSSKKLLLSDSGFYLCAWEGTGSSEQYFGPGTRLTVT.

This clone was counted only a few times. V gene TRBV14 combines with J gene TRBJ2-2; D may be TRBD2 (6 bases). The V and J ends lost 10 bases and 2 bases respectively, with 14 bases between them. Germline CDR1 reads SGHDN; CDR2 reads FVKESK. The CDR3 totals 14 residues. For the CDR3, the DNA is TGTGCCACCAGGGACTCGCCTAACACCGGGGAGCTGTTTTTT. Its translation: CATRDSPNTGELFF.

CDR3 residues: CASSVGQGSNEQYF. In DNA, the CDR3 is TGTGCCAGCAGCGTCGGACAGGGTAGTAACGAGCAGTACTTC. This chain joins TRBV9 and TRBJ2-7; 8 bases agree with TRBD1. Germline CDR1 and CDR2: SGDLS and YYNGEE. CDR3 length: 14 residues. V shed 2 bases, J shed 5 bases, and the junction held 6 bases outside the gene matches.

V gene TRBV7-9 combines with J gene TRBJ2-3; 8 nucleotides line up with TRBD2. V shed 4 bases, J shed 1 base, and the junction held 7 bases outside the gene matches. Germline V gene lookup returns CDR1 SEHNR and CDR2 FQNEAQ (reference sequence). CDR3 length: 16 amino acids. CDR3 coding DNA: TGTGCCAGCAGCTCCACATGGCGGGAGGGCACAGATACGCAGTATTTT. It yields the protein CASSSTWREGTDTQYF.

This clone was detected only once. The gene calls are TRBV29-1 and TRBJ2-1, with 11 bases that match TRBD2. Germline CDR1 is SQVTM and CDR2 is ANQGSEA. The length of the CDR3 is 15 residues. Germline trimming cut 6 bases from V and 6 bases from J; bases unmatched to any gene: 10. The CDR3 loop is CSVVPGTSGFNEQFF. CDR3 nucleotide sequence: TGCAGCGTCGTACCCGGGACTAGCGGTTTCAATGAGCAGTTCTTC.

The CDR3 sequence is CSVETAGGPYEQYF. CDR3 in DNA: TGCAGCGTTGAAACGGCGGGAGGCCCCTACGAGCAGTACTTC. The chain uses TRBV29-1 and TRBJ2-7, with 8 bases that match TRBD2. The CDR3 is made up of 14 amino acids. Germline CDR1 and CDR2: SQVTM and ANQGSEA. V lost 2 bases, J lost 2 bases, and 5 bases stayed unmatched.

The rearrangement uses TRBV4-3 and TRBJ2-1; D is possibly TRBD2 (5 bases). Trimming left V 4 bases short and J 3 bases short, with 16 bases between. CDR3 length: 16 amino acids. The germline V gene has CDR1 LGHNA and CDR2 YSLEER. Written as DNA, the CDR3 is TGCGCCAGCAGCCCCCGGAGGAGCGGATACTACAATGAGCAGTTCTTC. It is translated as CASSPRRSGYYNEQFF.

CDR3 nucleotide sequence: TGTGCCAGCAGCCCCGGGACAGGGGGGTACAATGAGCAGTTCTTC. It encodes CASSPGTGGYNEQFF. V usage is TRBV5-5 and J usage is TRBJ2-1; 11 bases are shared with TRBD1. V shed 4 bases and J 4 bases; nucleotides not matched to a gene: 4. The CDR3 contains 15 residues. The germline CDR1 and CDR2 sequences are SGHKS and YYEKEE (reference sequence).

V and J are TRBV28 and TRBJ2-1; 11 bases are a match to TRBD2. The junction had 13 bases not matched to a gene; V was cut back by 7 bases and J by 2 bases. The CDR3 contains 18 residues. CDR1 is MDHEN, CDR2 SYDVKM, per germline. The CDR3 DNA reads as TGTGCCAGCATTGTTAGCGGGAGGGCCAGTCCGACCTACAATGAGCAGTTCTTC. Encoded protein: CASIVSGRASPTYNEQFF. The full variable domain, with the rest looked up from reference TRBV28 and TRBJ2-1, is DVKVTQSSRYLVKRTGEKVFLECVQDMDHENMFWYRQDPGLGLRLIYFSYDVKMKEKGDIPEGYSVSREKKERFSLILESASTNQTSMYLCASIVSGRASPTYNEQFFGPGTRLTVL.

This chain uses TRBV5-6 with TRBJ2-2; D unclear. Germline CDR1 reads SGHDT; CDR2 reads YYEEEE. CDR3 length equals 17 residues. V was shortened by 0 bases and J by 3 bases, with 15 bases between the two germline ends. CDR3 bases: TGTGCCAGCAGCTTGGATGAGGAGATATTGTACACCGGGGAGCTGTTTTTT. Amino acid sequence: CASSLDEEILYTGELFF.

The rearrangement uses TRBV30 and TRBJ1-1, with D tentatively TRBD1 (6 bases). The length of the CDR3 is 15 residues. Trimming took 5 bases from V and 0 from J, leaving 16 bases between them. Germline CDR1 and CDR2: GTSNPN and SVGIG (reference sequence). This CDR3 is CAWGGAGNMNTEAFF. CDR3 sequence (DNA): TGTGCCTGGGGGGGGGCAGGGAACATGAACACTGAAGCTTTCTTT. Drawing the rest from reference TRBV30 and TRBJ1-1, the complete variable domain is SQTIHQWPATLVQPVGSPLSLECTVEGTSNPNLYWYRQAAGRGLQLLFYSVGIGQISSEVPQNLSASRPQDRQFILSSKKLLLSDSGFYLCAWGGAGNMNTEAFFGQGTRLTVV.

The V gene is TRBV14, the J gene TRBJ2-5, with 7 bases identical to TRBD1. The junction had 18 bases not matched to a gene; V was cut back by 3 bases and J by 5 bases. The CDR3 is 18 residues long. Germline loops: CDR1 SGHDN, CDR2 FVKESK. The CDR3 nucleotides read TGTGCCAGCAGCCACCAGAACGTATATCGACAGGGTGGGGAGACCCAGTACTTC. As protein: CASSHQNVYRQGGETQYF.

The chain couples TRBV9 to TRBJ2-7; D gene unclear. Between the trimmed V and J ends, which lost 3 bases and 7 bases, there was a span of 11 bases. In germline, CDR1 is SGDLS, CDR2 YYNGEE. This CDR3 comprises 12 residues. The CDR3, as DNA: TGTGCCAGCAGCGAGCGACCTGGGGAGCAGTACTTC. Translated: CASSERPGEQYF.

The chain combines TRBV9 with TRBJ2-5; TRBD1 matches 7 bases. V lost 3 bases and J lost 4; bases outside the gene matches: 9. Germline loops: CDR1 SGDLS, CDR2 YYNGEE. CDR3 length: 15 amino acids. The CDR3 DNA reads TGTGCCAGCAGCGGACCCAGGGGGACGGGAGAGACCCAGTACTTC. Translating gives CASSGPRGTGETQYF.

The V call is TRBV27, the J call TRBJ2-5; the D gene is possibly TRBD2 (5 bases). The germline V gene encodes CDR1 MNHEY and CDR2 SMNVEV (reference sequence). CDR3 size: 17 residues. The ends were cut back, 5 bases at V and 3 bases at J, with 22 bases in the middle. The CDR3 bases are TGTGCCAGCAGTCCCATCCTCGAGACTAACCTTAAAGAGACCCAGTACTTC. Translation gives CASSPILETNLKETQYF.

This CDR3 reads CASRGGLPEDNYGYTF. CDR3 bases: TGTGCCAGTAGGGGAGGACTGCCCGAAGATAACTATGGCTACACCTTC. V and J are TRBV19 and TRBJ1-2, with D uncertain. Looked up from germline, CDR1 is LNHDA and CDR2 is SQIVND (reference sequence). This CDR3 is built from 16 residues. V lost 6 bases and J 1 base, leaving 18 bases between the germline ends.

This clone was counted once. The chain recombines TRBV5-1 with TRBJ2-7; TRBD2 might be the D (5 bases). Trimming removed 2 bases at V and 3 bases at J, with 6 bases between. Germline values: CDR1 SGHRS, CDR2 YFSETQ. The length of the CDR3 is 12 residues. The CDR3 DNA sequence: TGCGCCAGCAGCTTTGAGGGCTACGAGCAGTACTTC. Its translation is CASSFEGYEQYF.

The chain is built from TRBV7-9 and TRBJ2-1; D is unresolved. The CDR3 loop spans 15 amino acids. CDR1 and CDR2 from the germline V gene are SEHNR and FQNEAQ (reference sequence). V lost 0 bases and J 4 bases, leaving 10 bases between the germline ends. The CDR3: CASSLASPHYNEQFF. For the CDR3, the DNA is TGTGCCAGCAGCTTAGCTAGCCCGCATTACAATGAGCAGTTCTTC.

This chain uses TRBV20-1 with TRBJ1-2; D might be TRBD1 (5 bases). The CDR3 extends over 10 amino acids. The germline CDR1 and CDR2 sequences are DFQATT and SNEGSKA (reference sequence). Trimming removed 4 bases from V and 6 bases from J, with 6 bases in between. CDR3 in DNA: TGCAGTGCTACAGGGAATGGCTACACCTTC. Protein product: CSATGNGYTF.

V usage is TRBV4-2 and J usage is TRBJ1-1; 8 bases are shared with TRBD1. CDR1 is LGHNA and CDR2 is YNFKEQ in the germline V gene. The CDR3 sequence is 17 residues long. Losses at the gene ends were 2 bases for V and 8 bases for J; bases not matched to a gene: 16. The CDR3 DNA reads TGTGCCAGCAGCCAAAAAAGGGGGGGCAGGGGGCTAGTCGAAGCTTTCTTT. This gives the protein CASSQKRGGRGLVEAFF.

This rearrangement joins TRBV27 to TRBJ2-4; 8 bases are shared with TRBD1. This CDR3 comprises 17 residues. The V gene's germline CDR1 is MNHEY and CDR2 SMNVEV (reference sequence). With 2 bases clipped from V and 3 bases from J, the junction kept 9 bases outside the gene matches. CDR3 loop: CASSLVRGLIGKNIQYF. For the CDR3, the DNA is TGTGCCAGCAGTTTAGTCAGGGGGCTTATCGGCAAAAACATTCAGTACTTC.

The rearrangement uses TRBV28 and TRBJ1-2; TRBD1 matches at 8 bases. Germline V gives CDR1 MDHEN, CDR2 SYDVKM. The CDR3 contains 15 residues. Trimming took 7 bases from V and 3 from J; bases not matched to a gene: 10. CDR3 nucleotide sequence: TGTGCCAGCACCGTGGGGGCAGGGGGCGACTATGGCTACACCTTC. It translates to CASTVGAGGDYGYTF.

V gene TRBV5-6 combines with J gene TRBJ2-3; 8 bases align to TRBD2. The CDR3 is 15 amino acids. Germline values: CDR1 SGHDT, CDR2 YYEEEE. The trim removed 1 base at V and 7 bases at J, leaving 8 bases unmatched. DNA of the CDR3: TGTGCCAGCAGCTTGTCCGGGACTAGTAGGTATACGCAGTATTTT. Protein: CASSLSGTSRYTQYF.

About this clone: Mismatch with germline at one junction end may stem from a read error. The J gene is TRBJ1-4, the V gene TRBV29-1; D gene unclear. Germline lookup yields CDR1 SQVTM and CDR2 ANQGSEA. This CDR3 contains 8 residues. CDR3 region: CSVGYGFF. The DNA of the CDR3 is TGCAGCGTTGGGTACGGGTTCTTT. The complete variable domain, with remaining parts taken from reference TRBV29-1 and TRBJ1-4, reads SAVISQKPSRDICQRGTSLTIQCQVDSQVTMMFWYRQQPGQSLTLIATANQGSEATYESGFVIDKFPISRPNLTFSTLTVSNMSPEDSSIYLCSVGYGFFGSGTQLSVL.